These T cell receptor beta chains were read from a single sample in a study of T cell repertoires in cytomegalovirus infection. The antigens of these receptors remain unknown. MiXCR was run by TCRdb on the reads, yielding one entry per CDR3 protein. In the table there are approximately 990,000 distinct CDR3 sequences, under 40% of which are singletons. The input for sequencing was cultured CD8+ T cells from PBMCs, taken from culture after CMV antigen stimulation. Receptor source: a human donor in good health (CMV status not recorded). Some clones in this sample may be carry-over from other donors' samples. CDR3s include the opening cysteine and the closing phenylalanine or tryptophan. A D gene is named only where the DNA matches it firmly. Expanded clones are given a class, and other clones once, few, many or no size at all.

D gene: TRBD1; V gene: TRBV4-1; clone size: -; J gene: TRBJ2-7; CDR3 protein: CASSERQGMAEQYF; CDR3 DNA: TGCGCCAGCAGCGAACGACAGGGGATGGCCGAGCAGTACTTC
D gene: -; V gene: TRBV19; clone size: -; J gene: TRBJ2-1; CDR3 protein: CASSQWRQTNSYNEQFF; CDR3 DNA: TGTGCCAGTAGCCAATGGCGACAGACCAACTCCTACAATGAGCAGTTCTTC
D gene: TRBD2; V gene: TRBV12-3/TRBV12-4; clone size: many; J gene: TRBJ2-1; CDR3 protein: CASSLGLAYNEQFF; CDR3 DNA: TGTGCCAGCAGTCTAGGACTAGCGTACAATGAGCAGTTCTTC
D gene: -; V gene: TRBV4-1; clone size: -; J gene: TRBJ2-1; CDR3 protein: CASSHEGSSYNEQFF; CDR3 DNA: TGCGCCAGCAGCCACGAGGGTAGCTCCTACAATGAGCAGTTCTTC
D gene: -; V gene: TRBV5-1; clone size: -; J gene: TRBJ2-1; CDR3 protein: CASSQGLRRGSYNEQFF; CDR3 DNA: TGCGCCAGCAGCCAGGGTTTGCGGAGGGGCTCCTACAATGAGCAGTTCTTC
D gene: -; V gene: TRBV6-6; clone size: many; J gene: TRBJ1-2; CDR3 protein: CASSGHRHYGYTF; CDR3 DNA: TGTGCCAGCTCGGGACACCGTCACTATGGCTACACCTTC
D gene: -; V gene: TRBV27; clone size: few; J gene: TRBJ1-1; CDR3 protein: CASSLGGAGRKNTEAFF; CDR3 DNA: TGTGCCAGCAGTTTGGGCGGGGCAGGGAGGAAGAACACTGAAGCTTTCTTT
D gene: -; V gene: TRBV7-2; clone size: many; J gene: TRBJ2-3; CDR3 protein: CASSSQYGRGDTDTQYF; CDR3 DNA: TGTGCCAGCAGCTCCCAGTACGGCAGGGGGGACACAGATACGCAGTATTTT
D gene: TRBD1; V gene: TRBV7-2; clone size: many; J gene: TRBJ2-3; CDR3 protein: CASSLVYGQGAPDTQYF; CDR3 DNA: TGTGCCAGCAGCTTAGTCTATGGACAGGGGGCCCCAGATACGCAGTATTTT
D gene: -; V gene: TRBV12-5; clone size: many; J gene: TRBJ2-5; CDR3 protein: CASGWNPGLQETQYF; CDR3 DNA: TGTGCTAGTGGTTGGAACCCGGGACTTCAAGAGACCCAGTACTTC
D gene: TRBD1; V gene: TRBV7-9; clone size: -; J gene: TRBJ2-5; CDR3 protein: CASTPGQVIQYF; CDR3 DNA: TGTGCCAGCACCCCGGGACAGGTGATCCAGTACTTC
D gene: TRBD1; V gene: TRBV5-1; clone size: -; J gene: TRBJ1-2; CDR3 protein: CASIGQGARTF; CDR3 DNA: TGCGCCAGCATTGGACAGGGCGCCCGGACCTTC
D gene: -; V gene: TRBV10-3; clone size: many; J gene: TRBJ2-1; CDR3 protein: CAISESERVKQFF; CDR3 DNA: TGTGCCATCAGTGAGTCGGAGAGGGTAAAGCAGTTCTTC
D gene: -; V gene: TRBV7-9; clone size: -; J gene: TRBJ2-7; CDR3 protein: CATSPVSYEQYF; CDR3 DNA: TGTGCCACCTCGCCCGTGAGCTACGAGCAGTACTTC
D gene: -; V gene: TRBV7-2; clone size: many; J gene: TRBJ1-5; CDR3 protein: CASSLSAGSNQPQHF; CDR3 DNA: TGTGCCAGCAGCCTATCTGCGGGGTCCAATCAGCCCCAGCATTTT
D gene: -; V gene: TRBV27; clone size: -; J gene: TRBJ1-1; CDR3 protein: CASSSPRTAPGAFF; CDR3 DNA: TGTGCCAGCAGTTCTCCTCGGACAGCCCCTGGAGCTTTCTTT
D gene: TRBD2; V gene: TRBV7-6; clone size: -; J gene: TRBJ2-1; CDR3 protein: CASSRATSGGAEQFF; CDR3 DNA: TGTGCCAGCAGCCGAGCTACTAGCGGGGGGGCTGAGCAGTTCTTC
D gene: TRBD2; V gene: TRBV29-1; clone size: few; J gene: TRBJ2-1; CDR3 protein: CSVEGTSYNEQFF; CDR3 DNA: TGCAGCGTTGAAGGGACTAGCTACAATGAGCAGTTCTTC
D gene: -; V gene: TRBV28; clone size: -; J gene: TRBJ2-4; CDR3 protein: CASSLTPGLAKNIQYF; CDR3 DNA: TGTGCCAGCAGCCTAACTCCCGGGTTAGCCAAAAACATTCAGTACTTC
D gene: -; V gene: TRBV27; clone size: many; J gene: TRBJ2-7; CDR3 protein: CASSFRGSSYEQYF; CDR3 DNA: TGTGCCAGCAGTTTCAGGGGTTCCAGCTACGAGCAGTACTTC
D gene: -; V gene: TRBV24-1; clone size: few; J gene: TRBJ2-3; CDR3 protein: CATSQGYSTDTQYF; CDR3 DNA: TGTGCCACCAGTCAGGGGTATAGCACAGATACGCAGTATTTT
D gene: -; V gene: TRBV7-6; clone size: few; J gene: TRBJ2-5; CDR3 protein: CASSLVWRGRKETQYF; CDR3 DNA: TGTGCCAGCAGCTTAGTCTGGAGGGGACGTAAGGAGACCCAGTACTTC
D gene: -; V gene: TRBV29-1; clone size: -; J gene: TRBJ1-2; CDR3 protein: CSVEDTAGAYGYTF; CDR3 DNA: TGCAGCGTTGAAGACACAGCTGGTGCCTATGGCTACACCTTC
D gene: -; V gene: TRBV10-2; clone size: -; J gene: TRBJ2-5; CDR3 protein: CASLGESAETQYF; CDR3 DNA: TGCGCCAGCCTAGGGGAAAGCGCTGAGACCCAGTACTTC
D gene: -; V gene: TRBV7-8; clone size: many; J gene: TRBJ2-7; CDR3 protein: CASSSVGGAAYEQYF; CDR3 DNA: TGTGCCAGCAGCTCCGTCGGCGGGGCGGCCTACGAGCAGTACTTC
D gene: -; V gene: TRBV15; clone size: -; J gene: TRBJ1-2; CDR3 protein: CATSGRAGGNYGYTF; CDR3 DNA: TGTGCCACCAGCGGCCGGGCCGGAGGTAACTATGGCTACACCTTC
D gene: TRBD2; V gene: TRBV7-2; clone size: many; J gene: TRBJ2-3; CDR3 protein: CASSFPLAGNTDTQYF; CDR3 DNA: TGTGCCAGCAGCTTCCCACTAGCGGGGAACACAGATACGCAGTATTTT
D gene: TRBD2; V gene: TRBV4-3; clone size: few; J gene: TRBJ2-5; CDR3 protein: CASSQGSSGFIQETQYF; CDR3 DNA: TGCGCCAGCAGCCAAGGGTCTAGCGGATTTATCCAAGAGACCCAGTACTTC
D gene: TRBD2; V gene: TRBV7-6; clone size: -; J gene: TRBJ2-2; CDR3 protein: CASSLLSGGPSNTGELFF; CDR3 DNA: TGTGCCAGCAGCTTACTGAGCGGGGGGCCTTCGAACACCGGGGAGCTGTTTTTT
D gene: -; V gene: TRBV7-2; clone size: once; J gene: TRBJ2-1; CDR3 protein: CASSFFGISYNEQFF; CDR3 DNA: TGTGCCAGCAGCTTTTTCGGAATTTCCTACAATGAGCAGTTCTTC
D gene: -; V gene: TRBV11-2; clone size: once; J gene: TRBJ2-1; CDR3 protein: CASSAGQSLYNEQFF; CDR3 DNA: TGTGCCAGCAGCGCGGGACAGAGTTTATACAATGAGCAGTTCTTC
D gene: TRBD2; V gene: TRBV20-1; clone size: -; J gene: TRBJ2-5; CDR3 protein: CSARRLAEETQYF; CDR3 DNA: TGCAGTGCTAGAAGGCTAGCGGAAGAGACCCAGTACTTC
D gene: -; V gene: TRBV7-9; clone size: many; J gene: TRBJ1-1; CDR3 protein: CASTTPQGHTEAFF; CDR3 DNA: TGTGCCAGCACCACACCACAGGGTCACACTGAAGCTTTCTTT
D gene: -; V gene: TRBV7-8; clone size: many; J gene: TRBJ2-2; CDR3 protein: CASSFWTPNTGELFF; CDR3 DNA: TGTGCCAGCAGCTTCTGGACTCCGAACACCGGGGAGCTGTTTTTT
D gene: -; V gene: TRBV28; clone size: -; J gene: TRBJ1-1; CDR3 protein: CASSHFRRDNPEAFF; CDR3 DNA: TGTGCCAGCAGCCACTTCCGCAGGGACAACCCTGAAGCTTTCTTT
D gene: -; V gene: TRBV4-2; clone size: few; J gene: TRBJ1-2; CDR3 protein: CASSQEFPGNYGYTF; CDR3 DNA: TGTGCCAGCAGCCAAGAATTCCCGGGAAACTATGGCTACACCTTC
D gene: -; V gene: TRBV29-1; clone size: -; J gene: TRBJ2-1; CDR3 protein: CSVGTLYNEQFF; CDR3 DNA: TGCAGCGTTGGGACACTTTACAATGAGCAGTTCTTC
D gene: TRBD1; V gene: TRBV7-6; clone size: many; J gene: TRBJ2-2; CDR3 protein: CASSIPMTGGTGELFF; CDR3 DNA: TGTGCCAGCAGCATCCCTATGACAGGGGGCACCGGGGAGCTGTTTTTT
D gene: TRBD1; V gene: TRBV7-9; clone size: -; J gene: TRBJ1-6; CDR3 protein: CASSSFSGTGGYNSPLHF; CDR3 DNA: TGTGCCAGCAGCTCTTTCTCCGGGACAGGGGGCTATAATTCACCCCTCCACTTT
D gene: TRBD1; V gene: TRBV28; clone size: -; J gene: TRBJ2-3; CDR3 protein: CASSTGQGPDTQYF; CDR3 DNA: TGTGCCAGCAGTACTGGACAGGGCCCAGATACGCAGTATTTT
D gene: TRBD2; V gene: TRBV20-1; clone size: -; J gene: TRBJ2-7; CDR3 protein: CSAHSREGSYEQYF; CDR3 DNA: TGCAGTGCGCATAGTAGGGAGGGCTCCTACGAGCAGTACTTC
D gene: TRBD2; V gene: TRBV7-2; clone size: -; J gene: TRBJ2-7; CDR3 protein: CASSTTSAYYEQYF; CDR3 DNA: TGTGCCAGCAGCACGACTAGCGCATACTACGAGCAGTACTTC
D gene: TRBD2; V gene: TRBV5-4; clone size: -; J gene: TRBJ2-3; CDR3 protein: CASGRAGGLADTQYF; CDR3 DNA: TGTGCCAGCGGCCGAGCGGGGGGCCTGGCAGATACGCAGTATTTT
D gene: -; V gene: TRBV6-2/TRBV6-3; clone size: -; J gene: TRBJ1-5; CDR3 protein: CASSPLQGFYGSNQPQHF; CDR3 DNA: TGTGCCAGCAGTCCCTTACAGGGCTTTTACGGTAGCAATCAGCCCCAGCATTTT
D gene: TRBD1; V gene: TRBV10-2; clone size: -; J gene: TRBJ2-7; CDR3 protein: CASNQDRGTKSPYEQYF; CDR3 DNA: TGCGCCAGCAACCAGGACAGGGGGACGAAGAGTCCCTACGAGCAGTACTTC
D gene: -; V gene: TRBV20-1; clone size: -; J gene: TRBJ1-4; CDR3 protein: CSAGFATNEKLFF; CDR3 DNA: TGCAGTGCTGGATTTGCAACTAATGAAAAACTGTTTTTT
D gene: -; V gene: TRBV6-2/TRBV6-3; clone size: few; J gene: TRBJ2-5; CDR3 protein: CASSYSTQETQYF; CDR3 DNA: TGTGCCAGCAGTTACTCTACCCAAGAGACCCAGTACTTC
D gene: -; V gene: TRBV7-5; clone size: many; J gene: TRBJ2-5; CDR3 protein: CISVPEALGGGRGQETQYF; CDR3 DNA: -
D gene: TRBD1; V gene: TRBV10-2; clone size: -; J gene: TRBJ2-1; CDR3 protein: CASSGGRPYNEQFF; CDR3 DNA: TGCGCCAGCTCAGGGGGCCGCCCCTACAATGAGCAGTTCTTC